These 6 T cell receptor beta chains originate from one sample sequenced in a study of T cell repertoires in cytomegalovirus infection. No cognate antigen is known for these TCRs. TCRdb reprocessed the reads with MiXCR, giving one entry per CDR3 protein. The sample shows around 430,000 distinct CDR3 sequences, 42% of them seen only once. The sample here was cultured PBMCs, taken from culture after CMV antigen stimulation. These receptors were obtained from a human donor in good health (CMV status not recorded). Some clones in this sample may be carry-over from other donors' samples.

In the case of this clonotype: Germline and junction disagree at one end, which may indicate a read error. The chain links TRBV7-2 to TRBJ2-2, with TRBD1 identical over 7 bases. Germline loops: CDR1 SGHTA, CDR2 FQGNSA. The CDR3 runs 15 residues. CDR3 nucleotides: TGTGCCAGCAACTTAGGGACAGTAGACACCGGGGAGCTGTTTTTT. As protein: CASNLGTVDTGELFF.

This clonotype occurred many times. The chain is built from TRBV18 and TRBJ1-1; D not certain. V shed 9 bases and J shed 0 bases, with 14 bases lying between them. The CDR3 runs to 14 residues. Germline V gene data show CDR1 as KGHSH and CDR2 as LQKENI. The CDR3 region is CASSPAGLNTEAFF. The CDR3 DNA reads TGTGCCAGTAGTCCCGCAGGTCTGAACACTGAAGCTTTCTTT.

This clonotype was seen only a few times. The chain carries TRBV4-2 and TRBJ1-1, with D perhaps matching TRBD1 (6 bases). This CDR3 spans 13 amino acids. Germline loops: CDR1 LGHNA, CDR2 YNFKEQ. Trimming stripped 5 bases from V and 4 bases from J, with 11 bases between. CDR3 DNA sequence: TGTGCCAGCAGCGCACAGGGAGTCACTGAAGCTTTCTTT. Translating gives CASSAQGVTEAFF.

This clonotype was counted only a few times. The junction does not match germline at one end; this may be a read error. CDR3 in amino acids: CASTLRGPPVDTQYF. CDR3 nucleotide sequence: TGTGCCAGCACCTTACGGGGACCTCCGGTAGATACGCAGTATTTT. The chain combines TRBV7-2 with TRBJ2-3; D tentatively reads TRBD1 or TRBD2 (5 bases each). This CDR3 has 15 residues. The germline CDR1 and CDR2 sequences are SGHTA and FQGNSA.

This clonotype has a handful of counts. As DNA, the CDR3 is TGTGCCAGCAGTTCGGGACAGGGACCCGGGGAGCTGTTTTTT. It yields the protein CASSSGQGPGELFF. The V gene is TRBV27, the J gene TRBJ2-2; 9 bases are shared with TRBD1. This CDR3 region has 14 residues. The junction had 3 bases not matched to a gene; V was cut back by 4 bases and J by 6 bases. The germline V gene has CDR1 MNHEY and CDR2 SMNVEV (reference sequence).

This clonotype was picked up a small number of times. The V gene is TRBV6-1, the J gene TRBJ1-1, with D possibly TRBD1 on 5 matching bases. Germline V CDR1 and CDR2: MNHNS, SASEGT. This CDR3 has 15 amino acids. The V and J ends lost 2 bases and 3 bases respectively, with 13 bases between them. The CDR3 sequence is CASSEYGASDTEAFF. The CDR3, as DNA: TGTGCCAGCAGTGAATACGGGGCGTCTGACACTGAAGCTTTCTTT.